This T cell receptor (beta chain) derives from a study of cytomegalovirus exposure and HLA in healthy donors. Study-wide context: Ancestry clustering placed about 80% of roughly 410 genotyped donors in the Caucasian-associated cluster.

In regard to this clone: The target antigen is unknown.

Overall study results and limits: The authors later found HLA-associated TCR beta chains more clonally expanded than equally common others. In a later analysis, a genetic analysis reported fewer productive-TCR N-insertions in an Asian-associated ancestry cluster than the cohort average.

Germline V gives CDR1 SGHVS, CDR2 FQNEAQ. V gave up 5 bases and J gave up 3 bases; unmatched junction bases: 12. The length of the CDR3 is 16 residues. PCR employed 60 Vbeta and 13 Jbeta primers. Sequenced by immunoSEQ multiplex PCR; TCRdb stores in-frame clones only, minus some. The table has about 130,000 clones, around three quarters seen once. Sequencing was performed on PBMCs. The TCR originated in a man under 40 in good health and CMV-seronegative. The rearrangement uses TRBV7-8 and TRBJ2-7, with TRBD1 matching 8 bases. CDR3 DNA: TGTGCCAGCAGCCTCCGGGCGGGACAGGATCTCTACGAGCAGTACTTC. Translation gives CASSLRAGQDLYEQYF.